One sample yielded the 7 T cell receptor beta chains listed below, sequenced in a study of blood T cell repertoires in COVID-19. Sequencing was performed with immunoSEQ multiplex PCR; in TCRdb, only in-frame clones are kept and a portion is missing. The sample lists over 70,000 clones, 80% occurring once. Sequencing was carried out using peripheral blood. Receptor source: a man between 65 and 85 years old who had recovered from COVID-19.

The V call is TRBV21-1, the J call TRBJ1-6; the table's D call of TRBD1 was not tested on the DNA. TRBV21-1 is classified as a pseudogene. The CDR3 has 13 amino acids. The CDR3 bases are TGTGCCAGCATTGACCCACAGGATTCACCCCTCCACTTT. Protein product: CASIDPQDSPLHF.

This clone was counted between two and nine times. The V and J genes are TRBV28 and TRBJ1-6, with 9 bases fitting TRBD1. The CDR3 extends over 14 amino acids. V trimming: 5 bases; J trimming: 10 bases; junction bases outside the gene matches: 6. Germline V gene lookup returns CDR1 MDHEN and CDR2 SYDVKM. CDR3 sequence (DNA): TGTGCCAGCAGTCGGACAGGGGATCGATCACCCCTCCACTTT. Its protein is CASSRTGDRSPLHF.

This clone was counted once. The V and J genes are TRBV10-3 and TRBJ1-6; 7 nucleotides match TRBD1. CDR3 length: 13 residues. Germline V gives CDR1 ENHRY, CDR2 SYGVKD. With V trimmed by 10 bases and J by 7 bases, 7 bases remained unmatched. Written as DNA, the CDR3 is TGTGCCACCATCGACAGGGACAATTCACCCCTCCACTTT. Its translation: CATIDRDNSPLHF.

The CDR3 loop reads CASSETPGPQHF. CDR3 nucleotides: TGTGCCAGCAGTGAAACCCCCGGGCCCCAGCATTTT. The gene calls are TRBV6-1 and TRBJ1-5; D is unresolved. CDR3 size: 12 residues. CDR1 MNHNS and CDR2 SASEGT come from the germline V gene. Trimming cost V 2 bases and J 9 bases, with 8 bases left between them.

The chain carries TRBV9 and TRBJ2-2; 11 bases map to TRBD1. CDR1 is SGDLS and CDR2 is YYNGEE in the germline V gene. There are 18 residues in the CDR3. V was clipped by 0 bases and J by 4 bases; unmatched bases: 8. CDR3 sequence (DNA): TGTGCCAGCAGCGTAGTTGGCTGGACAGGGGGCAGCACCGGGGAGCTGTTTTTT. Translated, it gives CASSVVGWTGGSTGELFF. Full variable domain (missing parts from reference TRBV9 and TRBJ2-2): DSGVTQTPKHLITATGQRVTLRCSPRSGDLSVYWYQQSLDQGLQFLIQYYNGEERAKGNILERFSAQQFPDLHSELNLSSLELGDSALYFCASSVVGWTGGSTGELFFGEGSRLTVL.

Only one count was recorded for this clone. CDR3: CASSLGRSHRGLGEQYF. DNA for the CDR3: TGTGCCAGCAGCTTGGGTCGGAGTCACAGGGGGCTCGGCGAGCAGTACTTC. The chain uses TRBV5-5 and TRBJ2-7, with 9 bases matching TRBD1. Germline V gene sequence: CDR1 SGHKS, CDR2 YYEKEE (reference sequence). The CDR3 is made up of 17 amino acids. Losses at the gene ends were 0 bases for V and 6 bases for J; bases not matched to a gene: 13.

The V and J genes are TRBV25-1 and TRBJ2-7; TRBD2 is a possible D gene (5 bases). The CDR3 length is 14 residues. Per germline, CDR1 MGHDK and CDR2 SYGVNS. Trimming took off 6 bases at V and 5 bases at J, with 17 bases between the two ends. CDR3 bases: TGTGCCAGCAGGATAGCGCTGGGTCGCCACGAGCAGTACTTC. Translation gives CASRIALGRHEQYF.